A selection of T cell receptor beta chains follows, all from one sample in a study of Tregs in tolerant kidney transplant recipients. This table comes from immunoSEQ multiplex PCR, and its TCRdb copy is limited to in-frame clones, with some not included. The repertoire holds about 240,000 clones, with 80% to 85% as singletons. Sequenced sample: CD4+ T cells from blood. The receptor source for this set is a human donor in good health. CDR3s include the opening cysteine and the closing phenylalanine or tryptophan. A D gene is named only where the DNA matches it firmly. The size field is filled for only some rows; it gives once, few, many or a size class.

v_call,j_call,d_call,clone_size,cdr3_nt,cdr3_aa
TRBV5-5,TRBJ2-7,TRBD2,once,TGTGCCAGCAGCTTGGGACTAGCGAGCTCCTACGAGCAGTACTTC,CASSLGLASSYEQYF
TRBV6-1,TRBJ2-6,-,few,TGTGCCAGCAGAGCCGCCCCGTCTGGGGCCAACGTCCTGACTTTC,CASRAAPSGANVLTF
TRBV4-1,TRBJ1-6,-,-,TGCGCCAGCAGCCAGGGTCTTGGTAATTCACCCCTCCACTTT,CASSQGLGNSPLHF
TRBV18,TRBJ1-1,-,-,TGTGCCAGCTCACCACCGACGGGGGCGGACACTGAAGCTTTCTTT,CASSPPTGADTEAFF
TRBV10-3,TRBJ1-2,-,-,TGTGCCATCAGTGAGGAAAAGGGCCGAGGCTATGGCTACACCTTC,CAISEEKGRGYGYTF
TRBV5-1,TRBJ2-3,TRBD2,-,TGCGCCAGCACCCGGACTAGCGGGGGTTACACAGATACGCAGTATTTT,CASTRTSGGYTDTQYF
TRBV9,TRBJ2-5,-,-,TGTGCCAGCAGCGATGTAACGGGGGAGACCCAGTACTTC,CASSDVTGETQYF
TRBV18,TRBJ1-1,-,once,TGTGCCAGCTCACCCGGGGGATTGAACACTGAAGCTTTCTTT,CASSPGGLNTEAFF
TRBV5-8,TRBJ2-1,TRBD2,-,TGTGCCAGCACCCGCCGCGGGGGTCATTACAATGAGCAGTTCTTC,CASTRRGGHYNEQFF
TRBV6-6,TRBJ2-3,-,-,TGTGCCAGCAGTTACCGTCCATGGGGAAGAGATACGCAGTATTTT,CASSYRPWGRDTQYF
TRBV5-1,TRBJ2-1,TRBD1,-,TGCGCCAGCAGCCGAGCCCCCTGGGACAGGGTCAATGAGCAGTTCTTC,CASSRAPWDRVNEQFF
TRBV18,TRBJ2-7,-,few,TGTGCCAGCTCACCTCAGGTAGGACTTGAGCAGTACTTC,CASSPQVGLEQYF